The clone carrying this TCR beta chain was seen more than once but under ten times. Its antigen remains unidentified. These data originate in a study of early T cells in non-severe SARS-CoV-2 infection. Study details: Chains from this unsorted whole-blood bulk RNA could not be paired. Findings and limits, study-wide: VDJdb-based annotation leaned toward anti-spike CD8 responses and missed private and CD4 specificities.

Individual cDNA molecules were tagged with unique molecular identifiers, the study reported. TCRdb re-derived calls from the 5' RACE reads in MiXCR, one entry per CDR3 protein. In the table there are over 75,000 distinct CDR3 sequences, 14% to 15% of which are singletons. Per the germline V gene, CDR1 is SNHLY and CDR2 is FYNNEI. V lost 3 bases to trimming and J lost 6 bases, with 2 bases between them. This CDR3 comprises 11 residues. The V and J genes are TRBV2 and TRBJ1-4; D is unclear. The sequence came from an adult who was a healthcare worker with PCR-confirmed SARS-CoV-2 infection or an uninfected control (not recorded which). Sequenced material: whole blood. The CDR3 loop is CASSDYEKLFF. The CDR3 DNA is TGTGCCAGCAGTGACTATGAAAAACTGTTTTTT.